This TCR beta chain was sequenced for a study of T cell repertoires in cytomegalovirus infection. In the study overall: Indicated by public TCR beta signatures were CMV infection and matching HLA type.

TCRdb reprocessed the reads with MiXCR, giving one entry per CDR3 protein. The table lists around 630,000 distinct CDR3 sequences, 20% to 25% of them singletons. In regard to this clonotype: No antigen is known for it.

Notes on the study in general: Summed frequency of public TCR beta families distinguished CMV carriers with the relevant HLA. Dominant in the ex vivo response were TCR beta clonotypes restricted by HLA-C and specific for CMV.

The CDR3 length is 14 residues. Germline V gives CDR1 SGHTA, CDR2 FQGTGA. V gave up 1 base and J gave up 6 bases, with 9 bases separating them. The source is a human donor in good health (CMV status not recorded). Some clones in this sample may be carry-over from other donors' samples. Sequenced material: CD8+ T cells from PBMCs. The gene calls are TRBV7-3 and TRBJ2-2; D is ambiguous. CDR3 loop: CASSLILASGELFF. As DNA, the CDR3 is TGTGCCAGCAGCTTAATTTTAGCTTCCGGGGAGCTGTTTTTT. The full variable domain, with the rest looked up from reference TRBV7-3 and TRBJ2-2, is GAGVSQTPSNKVTEKGKYVELRCDPISGHTALYWYRQSLGQGPEFLIYFQGTGAADDSGLPNDRFFAVRPEGSVSTLKIQRTERGDSAVYLCASSLILASGELFFGEGSRLTVL.